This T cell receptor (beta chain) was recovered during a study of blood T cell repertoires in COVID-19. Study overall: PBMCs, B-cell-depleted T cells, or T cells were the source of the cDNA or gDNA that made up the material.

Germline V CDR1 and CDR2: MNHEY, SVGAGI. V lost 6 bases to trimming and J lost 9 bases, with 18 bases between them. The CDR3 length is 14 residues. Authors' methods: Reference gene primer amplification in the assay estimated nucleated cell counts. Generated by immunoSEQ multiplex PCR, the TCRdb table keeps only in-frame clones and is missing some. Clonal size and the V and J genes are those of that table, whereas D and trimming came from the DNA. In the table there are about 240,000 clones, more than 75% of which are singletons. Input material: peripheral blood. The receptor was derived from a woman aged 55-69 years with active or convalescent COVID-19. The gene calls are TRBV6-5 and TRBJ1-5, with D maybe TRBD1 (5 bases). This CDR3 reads CASRAVGVGRPQHF. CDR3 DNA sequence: TGTGCCAGCAGAGCGGTGGGGGTCGGGAGGCCCCAGCATTTT.